This record looks at one T cell receptor beta chain sequence and its context. This entry is derived from a study of blood T cell repertoires in COVID-19. Turning to the study itself: Some COVID-19 samples were acute and others convalescent; all came from the United States, Italy and Spain. PBMCs, B-cell-depleted T cells, or T cells were the source of the cDNA or gDNA that made up the material.

Data came from immunoSEQ multiplex PCR; TCRdb stores just in-frame clones and leaves some out. The table records around 200,000 clones, 70% to 90% of them present only once. After removal of 1 base from V and 5 bases from J, the junction contained 10 bases not matched to a gene. This CDR3 spans 17 amino acids. Germline-derived CDR1 and CDR2 are SNHLY and FYNNEI. The rearrangement uses TRBV2 and TRBJ1-1, with 10 bases identical to TRBD1. The sequence was obtained from a man aged 60 to 69 with acute or convalescent COVID-19. The sample comprised peripheral blood. This CDR3 is CASSEGTLGQGRTEAFF. In DNA, the CDR3 is TGTGCCAGCAGTGAAGGTACCCTGGGACAGGGGAGGACTGAAGCTTTCTTT.